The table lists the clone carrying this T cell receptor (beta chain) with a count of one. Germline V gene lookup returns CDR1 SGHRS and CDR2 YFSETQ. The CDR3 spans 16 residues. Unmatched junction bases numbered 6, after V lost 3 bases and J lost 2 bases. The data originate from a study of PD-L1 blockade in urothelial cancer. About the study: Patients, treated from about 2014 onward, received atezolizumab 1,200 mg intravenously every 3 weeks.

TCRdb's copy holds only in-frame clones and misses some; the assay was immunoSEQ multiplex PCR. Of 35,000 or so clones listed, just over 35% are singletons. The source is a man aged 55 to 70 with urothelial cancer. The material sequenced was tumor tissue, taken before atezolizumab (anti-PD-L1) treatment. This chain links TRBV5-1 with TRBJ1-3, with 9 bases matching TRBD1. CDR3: CASSWGDRGAGNTIYF. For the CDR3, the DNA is TGCGCCAGCAGCTGGGGTGACAGGGGGGCTGGAAACACCATATATTTT. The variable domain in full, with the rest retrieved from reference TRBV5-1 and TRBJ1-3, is KAGVTQTPRYLIKTRGQQVTLSCSPISGHRSVSWYQQTPGQGLQFLFEYFSETQRNKGNFPGRFSGRQFSNSRSEMNVSTLELGDSALYLCASSWGDRGAGNTIYFGEGSWLTVV.